The entry below gives a single T cell receptor (beta chain) sequence along with its context. This clone has just one count. The antigen it binds to is not known. Base qualities were left out, and no much larger clone turns up one base away. The data stem from a study of blood T cell repertoires in COVID-19 (TCRdb year 2020). Regarding the research as a whole: Samples from collaborators originated in the United States, Italy and Spain and spanned both the acute and convalescent phases of COVID-19. Samples came from the ongoing ImmuneRACE study (first 160 participants) plus 1,254 subjects from 6 global collaborators. The prospective study material was composed of cDNA or gDNA derived from T cells, B-cell-depleted T cells, or PBMCs. A freely available public database, intended as a resource for researchers studying the immune response to SARS-CoV-2, is where the repertoires were released. Sample metadata almost always included a de-identified subject ID, COVID-19 status, age in years and sex. Where available, HLA class I and class II types were obtained from metadata supplied by the sample provider rather than from assay-based typing. Subjects who had been exposed to COVID-19, were actively infected with it, or had recovered from it provided the deeply sampled blood TCRbeta repertoires that made up the dataset.

Study-wide findings and limitations: How much clinical and demographic metadata was included differed by source and by participant, and the metadata was provided uncurated.

TCRbeta CDR3 regions were amplified from genomic DNA by means of the immunoSEQ Assay, a bias-controlled multiplex PCR. The paper's processing steps were these. The number of nucleated cells in each sample was estimated from the amplification of reference gene primers within the assay. To quantify the absolute abundance of each unique TCRbeta CDR3 rearrangement, sequence reads were collapsed and filtered. For each sample, productive Simpson clonality was calculated as the square root of Simpson's diversity index over productive rearrangements. The table comes from immuneACCESS by way of TCRdb, which keeps in-frame sequences with V and J called. Part of the clones is missing from these tables; in studies checked, under half for an unresolved V gene and the rest for unknown reasons. V, J and clone size were drawn from that table, and D and trimming were deduced from the DNA. The sample table holds approximately 140,000 clones, of which approximately 81% were seen once. The ten biggest clones cover 30% to 45% of the sample.

The collaborating institutions used their own protocols to collect whole blood in K2EDTA tubes. For TCRbeta analysis, collaborators shipped samples in one of three forms: frozen whole blood, isolated PBMCs, or DNA extracted from either of those sample types. CDR1 SGHTA and CDR2 FQGTGA are derived from the germline V gene. The CDR3 measures 15 amino acids from cysteine to phenylalanine. The kept DNA is CDR3 alone, 45 bases in frame from the first base. V and J are truncated by 2 bases and 0 bases respectively, leaving an intervening sequence of 5 bases. The chain joins TRBV7-3 to TRBJ1-6, with the D gene not clear enough to name. The specimen sequenced was peripheral blood. The TCR comes from a human donor in a cohort sampled during active COVID-19. The encoded CDR3 is CASSLGSSYNSPLHF. The DNA sequence reads TGTGCCAGCAGCTTAGGGAGCTCCTATAATTCACCCCTCCACTTT. The full variable domain, completed from the reference TRBV7-3 and TRBJ1-6 proteins outside the CDR3, reads GAGVSQTPSNKVTEKGKYVELRCDPISGHTALYWYRQSLGQGPEFLIYFQGTGAADDSGLPNDRFFAVRPEGSVSTLKIQRTERGDSAVYLCASSLGSSYNSPLHFGNGTRLTVT.